A single count supports the clone carrying this T cell receptor beta chain. Its antigen remains unidentified. The sample belongs to a study of OX40 agonist ivuxolimab in advanced cancers. As for the study in general: Prior anti-PD-1, anti-PD-L1 or anti-CTLA-4 therapy did not bar entry, and less than 50% had some. Study-level results: CD4+ and CD8+ T cells in blood underwent clonal expansion by week 6 at 0.1 to 3.0 mg/kg. Researchers report that CD8+ T cells had, on average, more expanded clones than CD4+.

This CDR3 has 15 amino acids. Germline V lookup: CDR1 MNHNS, CDR2 SASEGT. V lost 4 bases, J lost 3 bases, and 8 bases stayed unmatched. Sequencing was performed with immunoSEQ multiplex PCR; in TCRdb, only in-frame clones are kept and a portion is missing. Here the sample spans tens of thousands of clones, around four fifths being singletons. The source of this sequence is an adult with an advanced solid tumor such as melanoma, head and neck, liver or kidney cancer. This chain connects TRBV6-1 to TRBJ1-2, with 7 positions matching TRBD1. Sequencing used CD4+ or CD8+ T cells sorted from blood, obtained in a trial of the OX40 agonist ivuxolimab. For the CDR3, the DNA is TGTGCCAGCAGTGGGAGGGACAGCTGGTACTATGGCTACACCTTC. The encoded protein is CASSGRDSWYYGYTF.